Below, 4 T cell receptor beta chains from the same sample are listed, as sequenced in a study of control samples from healthy donors and cancer patients. Sequenced by immunoSEQ multiplex PCR; TCRdb stores in-frame clones only, minus some. The sample carries tens of thousands of clones, roughly 90% recorded once. The sample was PBMCs. These receptors were obtained from a man aged 35-49 years with colorectal cancer.

This chain uses TRBV28 with TRBJ1-2; D is unresolved. The V and J ends lost 6 bases and 2 bases respectively, with 10 bases between them. Looked up from germline, CDR1 is MDHEN and CDR2 is SYDVKM. This CDR3 is built from 13 residues. CDR3: CASRAGWNYGYTF. Here the CDR3 DNA reads TGTGCCAGCAGGGCGGGGTGGAACTATGGCTACACCTTC.

The rearrangement links TRBV10-3 to TRBJ2-3, with D perhaps assigned TRBD1 or TRBD2 (6 bases each). V was trimmed by 4 bases and J by 3 bases, leaving 17 bases between them. This CDR3 contains 16 residues. Germline V lookup: CDR1 ENHRY, CDR2 SYGVKD. The CDR3 DNA reads as TGTGCCATCAGTGCGGAGACCGGGGGCGGGACAGATACGCAGTATTTT. Translating gives CAISAETGGGTDTQYF.

This clone was observed once. This chain connects TRBV24-1 to TRBJ2-1; D gene uncertain. V lost 2 bases and J lost 0, with 10 bases in between. This CDR3 comprises 16 residues. CDR1 is KGHDR and CDR2 is SFDVKD in the germline V gene. DNA of the CDR3: TGTGCCACCAGTGATTCCGTCAGTAGCTCCTACAATGAGCAGTTCTTC. Translated, it gives CATSDSVSSSYNEQFF.

The genes are TRBV23-1 and TRBJ1-3; D unresolved. TRBV23-1 is given ORF status, its function remaining uncertain. This CDR3 spans 17 amino acids. V was clipped by 3 bases and J by 5 bases, with 20 bases between them. In DNA, the CDR3 is TGCGCCAGCAGTCACGGAGTACGGAGACCTGTTAGAAACACCATATATTTT. Amino acid sequence: CASSHGVRRPVRNTIYF.